This T cell receptor (beta chain) came from a study of cytomegalovirus exposure and HLA in healthy donors. The study ran its PCR with 60 Vbeta and 13 Jbeta primers. The assay was immunoSEQ multiplex PCR, and TCRdb's table has in-frame clones only and misses some. The sample holds roughly 100,000 clones; roughly a tenth are singletons and the top ten take around 4.9%. CDR3 length equals 17 residues. The V gene lost 1 base and the J gene lost 8 bases, with 21 bases spanning the gap. Germline values: CDR1 SQVTM, CDR2 ANQGSEA. Input material: PBMCs. This rearrangement joins TRBV29-1 to TRBJ2-6; perhaps TRBD1 as D (6 bases). The sequence derives from a man aged 50 to 59 in good health and CMV-seropositive. CDR3 in amino acids: CSVEAPGQPALTNVLTF. CDR3 coding DNA: TGCAGCGTTGAAGCACCCGGACAGCCCGCTTTGACCAACGTCCTGACTTTC. Combining the CDR3 with reference TRBV29-1 and TRBJ2-6 gives the whole variable domain SAVISQKPSRDICQRGTSLTIQCQVDSQVTMMFWYRQQPGQSLTLIATANQGSEATYESGFVIDKFPISRPNLTFSTLTVSNMSPEDSSIYLCSVEAPGQPALTNVLTFGAGSRLTVL.